This is a list of T cell receptor beta chains from one sample in a study of shared clonotypes between healthy human individuals. Sequencing used immunoSEQ multiplex PCR; TCRdb keeps in-frame clones, though not all of them. The sample records roughly 1,600,000 clones, approximately 98.5% being singletons. The sequencing input was naive CD4+ T cells sorted from blood. These receptors were collected from a young man in good health. Each CDR3 is given with its conserved first and last residue. The D gene is left open where the match is weak. Size is stated for part of the rows, as once, few or many counts, or as a class when the clone is expanded.

v_call	j_call	d_call	clone_size	cdr3_length	cdr3_aa	cdr3_nt
TRBV11-3	TRBJ2-7	NA	NA	14	CASSLGATSYEQYF	TGTGCCAGCAGCTTAGGGGCGACCTCCTACGAGCAGTACTTC
TRBV11-2	TRBJ2-2	NA	NA	14	CASRLQGFSGELFF	TGTGCCAGCAGATTACAGGGTTTTTCCGGGGAGCTGTTTTTT
TRBV7-8	TRBJ2-1	NA	once	14	CASSLAETENEQFF	TGTGCCAGCAGCTTAGCCGAGACAGAAAATGAGCAGTTCTTC
TRBV6-1	TRBJ1-5	TRBD1	NA	15	CASSDRGLSDQPQHF	TGTGCCAGCAGCGACAGGGGGCTCTCGGATCAGCCCCAGCATTTT
TRBV5-1	TRBJ2-1	NA	NA	14	CASSGGGLTNEQFF	TGCGCCAGCAGCGGAGGAGGACTAACGAATGAGCAGTTCTTC
TRBV11-2	TRBJ2-3	NA	NA	12	CASSLSPSTQYF	TGTGCCAGCAGCTTGAGTCCAAGTACGCAGTATTTT
TRBV9	TRBJ2-5	NA	NA	15	CASSPRFSRQETQYF	TGTGCCAGCAGCCCAAGGTTTTCTCGTCAAGAGACCCAGTACTTC
TRBV28	TRBJ1-2	NA	NA	14	CASSLDVGSYGYTF	TGTGCCAGCAGTTTAGATGTCGGCTCCTATGGCTACACCTTC
TRBV27	TRBJ1-4	NA	NA	14	CASSRAATNEKLFF	TGTGCCAGCAGTCGGGCAGCCACTAATGAAAAACTGTTTTTT
TRBV11-2	TRBJ2-2	NA	once	14	CASSLERDTGELFF	TGTGCCAGCAGCTTAGAGAGGGATACCGGGGAGCTGTTTTTT
TRBV7-8	TRBJ2-7	NA	NA	14	CASSRSQEYYEQYF	TGTGCCAGCAGCCGAAGCCAGGAATACTACGAGCAGTACTTC
TRBV7-9	TRBJ1-1	NA	NA	16	CASSLRGRGGWTEAFF	TGTGCCAGCAGCTTACGGGGTCGAGGGGGGTGGACTGAAGCTTTCTTT
TRBV28	TRBJ2-3	NA	NA	13	CASKEMSTDTQYF	TGTGCCAGCAAGGAGATGAGCACAGATACGCAGTATTTT
TRBV30	TRBJ2-7	NA	once	13	CAWSHQTGHEQYF	TGTGCCTGGAGCCACCAAACAGGGCACGAGCAGTACTTC
TRBV14	TRBJ2-3	NA	NA	14	CASSQVQGLDTQYF	TGTGCCAGCAGCCAAGTTCAAGGGTTAGATACGCAGTATTTT
TRBV11-1	TRBJ2-1	TRBD1	NA	16	CASSPTRWQGDNEQFF	TGTGCCAGCAGCCCCACCCGATGGCAGGGGGACAATGAGCAGTTCTTC
TRBV5-1	TRBJ2-2	TRBD1	NA	15	CASSLFDRDTGELFF	TGCGCCAGCAGCTTGTTTGACAGGGATACCGGGGAGCTGTTTTTT
TRBV11-2	TRBJ1-1	NA	NA	14	CASSLHRWTHAAFF	TGTGCCAGCAGCTTACATCGATGGACCCACGCCGCTTTCTTT
TRBV5-8	TRBJ1-5	NA	NA	16	CASILAWWQPNQPQHF	TGTGCCAGCATCCTCGCTTGGTGGCAGCCCAATCAGCCCCAGCATTTT
TRBV28	TRBJ2-3	TRBD2	NA	16	CASTEASGQGTDTQYF	TGTGCCAGCACTGAGGCTAGCGGGCAGGGAACAGATACGCAGTATTTT
TRBV7-8	TRBJ2-3	NA	once	16	CASSLLSETSTDTQYF	TGTGCCAGCAGCTTACTCAGCGAAACTAGCACAGATACGCAGTATTTT
TRBV19	TRBJ1-2	NA	NA	14	CASSRDNFIYGYTF	TGTGCCTCCTCCCGGGACAACTTTATCTATGGCTACACCTTC
TRBV29-1	TRBJ2-4	NA	once	11	CSVERADIQYF	TGCAGCGTTGAGAGGGCGGACATTCAGTACTTC
TRBV19	TRBJ2-3	NA	NA	15	CASSNPGHKTDTQYF	TGTGCCAGTAGTAATCCGGGCCATAAGACAGATACGCAGTATTTT
TRBV2	TRBJ2-6	NA	once	17	CASSEEKGMPGANVLTF	TGTGCCAGCAGTGAAGAGAAAGGGATGCCTGGGGCCAACGTCCTGACTTTC
TRBV6-1	TRBJ1-4	NA	NA	13	CASSEGADEKLFF	TGTGCCAGCAGTGAAGGCGCGGATGAAAAACTGTTTTTT
TRBV28	TRBJ2-1	NA	NA	16	CASSTSGTRAHNEQFF	TGTGCCAGCAGTACATCCGGGACCCGGGCCCACAATGAGCAGTTCTTC
TRBV27	TRBJ1-2	NA	NA	14	CASSLSRSDYGYTF	TGTGCCAGCAGTTTATCAAGGTCGGACTATGGCTACACCTTC
TRBV28	TRBJ2-1	NA	NA	18	CASSLAQGGFSSYNEQFF	TGTGCCAGCAGTTTGGCCCAGGGTGGGTTTAGCTCCTACAATGAGCAGTTCTTC
TRBV18	TRBJ1-5	NA	NA	15	CASSLNHDSNQPQHF	TGTGCCAGCTCCCTCAATCACGATAGCAATCAGCCCCAGCATTTT
TRBV25-1	TRBJ1-1	TRBD1	NA	15	CASSAIRGLGTEAFF	TGTGCCAGCAGTGCAATCAGGGGGCTGGGCACTGAAGCTTTCTTT